The next 23 T cell receptor beta chains were all read from a single sample in a study of circulating and synovial CD4+ cells in juvenile arthritis. Measured with immunoSEQ multiplex PCR; TCRdb has only the in-frame clones, and not every one. Among some 15,000 clones listed, 80% to 85% were seen once. The sample comprised CD4+ T cells from synovial fluid. The receptors shown here come from a human patient with juvenile idiopathic arthritis. Some clones in this sample may be carry-over from other donors' samples.

Here the CDR3 DNA reads TGTGCCTGGAGTGTACCAGCGGGAGTGGGGAATGAGCAGTTCTTC. This sequence encodes CAWSVPAGVGNEQFF. The chain links TRBV30 to TRBJ2-1; TRBD2 aligns across 8 bases. V shed 0 bases, J shed 7 bases, and the junction held 8 bases outside the gene matches. The CDR3 has 15 residues. Germline assignment: CDR1 GTSNPN and CDR2 SVGIG (reference sequence).

The chain links TRBV6-5 to TRBJ1-1; 7 bases are a match to TRBD1. This CDR3 has 13 residues. Germline CDR1 MNHEY, CDR2 SVGAGI. The trim removed 6 bases at V and 4 bases at J, leaving 5 bases unmatched. CDR3 protein: CASRQDRVTEAFF. DNA of the CDR3: TGTGCCAGCAGACAAGACAGGGTCACTGAAGCTTTCTTT.

This clone was seen once. The chain combines TRBV19 with TRBJ2-7; 8 nucleotides match TRBD1. The CDR3 is 21 residues long. V trimming: 7 bases; J trimming: 4 bases; junction bases outside the gene matches: 30. Germline V gene data show CDR1 as LNHDA and CDR2 as SQIVND (reference sequence). CDR3 protein: CASKSGQARSVKPPPPYEQYF. DNA of the CDR3: TGTGCCAGTAAATCGGGACAGGCCCGAAGCGTCAAGCCACCACCCCCTTACGAGCAGTACTTC.

This clone has only one observation. The rearrangement uses TRBV30 and TRBJ1-1; tentatively, D is TRBD1 (5 bases). The CDR3 loop spans 13 amino acids. V was cut by 1 base and J by 5 bases, with 11 bases left in between. Looked up from germline, CDR1 is GTSNPN and CDR2 is SVGIG (reference sequence). CDR3 sequence reads: CAWSAGRRTEAFF. The CDR3 DNA reads TGTGCCTGGAGTGCAGGGAGGCGGACTGAAGCTTTCTTT.

The chain is built from TRBV2 and TRBJ1-1; weak D call: TRBD1 (6 bases). Trimming removed 6 bases from V and 6 bases from J, with 11 bases in between. Germline CDR1 reads SNHLY; CDR2 reads FYNNEI. The CDR3 contains 12 residues. The CDR3 sequence: CASSTGQSEAFF. The CDR3 nucleotides are TGTGCCAGCAGCACCGGACAGTCTGAAGCTTTCTTT. The variable domain in full, completed from reference TRBV2 and TRBJ1-1, reads EPEVTQTPSHQVTQMGQEVILRCVPISNHLYFYWYRQILGQKVEFLVSFYNNEISEKSEIFDDQFSVERPDGSNFTLKIRSTKLEDSAMYFCASSTGQSEAFFGQGTRLTVV.

The V gene is TRBV18, the J gene TRBJ1-2, with D perhaps TRBD1 (5 bases). The CDR3 spans 13 residues. Germline V gene sequence: CDR1 KGHSH, CDR2 LQKENI. V gave up 6 bases and J gave up 4 bases, with 12 bases separating them. This CDR3 is CASSGEGPYGYTF. The CDR3 nucleotides read TGTGCCAGCTCTGGGGAGGGACCCTATGGCTACACCTTC.

This sequence joins TRBV2 and TRBJ2-7; TRBD2 aligns across 7 bases. This CDR3 region has 14 residues. V trimming: 5 bases; J trimming: 2 bases; junction bases outside the gene matches: 6. The germline CDR1 and CDR2 sequences are SNHLY and FYNNEI. The CDR3 DNA follows: TGTGCCAGCAGTTCAGGACTAGTCCCCTACGAGCAGTACTTC. It yields the protein CASSSGLVPYEQYF.

This clone was seen only a few times. The rearrangement uses TRBV7-8 and TRBJ1-5, with D possibly TRBD1 on 6 matching bases. CDR3 length: 16 residues. Germline assignment: CDR1 SGHVS and CDR2 FQNEAQ. Trimming left V 5 bases short and J 1 base short, with 15 bases between. CDR3 sequence reads: CASSLAGGGSNQPQHF. The CDR3, as DNA: TGTGCCAGCAGCCTCGCGGGGGGGGGCAGCAATCAGCCCCAGCATTTT.

This sequence joins TRBV4-1 and TRBJ1-4; unclear D gene. Germline V CDR1 and CDR2: MGHRA, YSYEKL. The CDR3 loop spans 15 amino acids. V shed 0 bases and J shed 8 bases, with 13 bases lying between them. CDR3 residues: CASSQEGGFREKLFF. The CDR3 DNA sequence: TGCGCCAGCAGCCAAGAAGGAGGGTTTAGGGAAAAACTGTTTTTT.

This chain uses TRBV5-4 with TRBJ2-4; the D gene is possibly TRBD1 (5 bases). The CDR3 spans 15 residues. V gave up 7 bases and J gave up 0 bases, with 14 bases separating them. Per the germline V gene, CDR1 is SGHNT and CDR2 is YYREEE (reference sequence). CDR3 nucleotide sequence: TGTGCCAGCGGCCGACAGCGACTAGCCAAAAACATTCAGTACTTC. It codes for CASGRQRLAKNIQYF.

In regard to this clone: Other DNA sequences in this sample translate to the same CDR3. The chain joins TRBV6-5 to TRBJ1-6; tentative D call: TRBD1 (6 bases). CDR1 and CDR2 (germline): MNHEY, SVGAGI. Trimming left V 0 bases short and J 10 bases short, with 13 bases between. The CDR3 spans 15 residues. CDR3 DNA sequence: TGTGCCAGCAGTTACTCAACACAGGGTGACTCACCCCTCCACTTT. This sequence encodes CASSYSTQGDSPLHF.

About this clone itself: A read error may produce the germline difference seen at one junction end. Other nucleotide sequences from this sample produce the same CDR3. The J gene is TRBJ1-6, the V gene TRBV5-4; 9 bases map to TRBD1. The CDR3 is 15 residues long. Germline lookup yields CDR1 SGHNT and CDR2 YYREEE (reference sequence). The CDR3 sequence is CASSSDTGGISPLHF. For the CDR3, the DNA is TGTGCCAGCAGCTCCGATACAGGGGGCATTTCCCCCCTCCATTTT.

The CDR3 DNA sequence: TGTGCCAGCAGTGAAGGGGGGACTAGCGGAAAAGAGACCCAGTACTTC. It is translated as CASSEGGTSGKETQYF. This chain joins TRBV25-1 and TRBJ2-5; TRBD2 matches at 11 bases. The J segment lost 3 bases and the V segment lost 2 bases, leaving 5 bases of the junction unmatched. CDR3 length: 16 amino acids. In germline, CDR1 is MGHDK, CDR2 SYGVNS.

A remark on this clone: A junction boundary mismatches the germline segment, possibly from a read error. The chain recombines TRBV6-1 with TRBJ1-2; D unresolved. This CDR3 comprises 14 residues. CDR1 is MNHNS, CDR2 SASEGT, per germline. CDR3 sequence reads: CACSEVDFNYGYTF. CDR3 bases: TGTGCCTGCAGTGAAGTGGACTTTAACTATGGCTACACCTTC.

The J gene is TRBJ1-5, the V gene TRBV28; D call uncertain. CDR1 MDHEN and CDR2 SYDVKM come from the germline V gene. The CDR3 has 15 residues. Trimming shortened V by 10 bases and J by 4 bases, and 20 bases separated the two germline ends. The CDR3: CANITGGVHNQPQHF. In nucleotides, the CDR3 is TGTGCCAACATTACTGGCGGGGTACATAATCAGCCCCAGCATTTT.

This clone was counted a few times. The rearrangement links TRBV28 to TRBJ2-3, with unresolved D. The CDR3 spans 14 residues. The germline gives CDR1 MDHEN, CDR2 SYDVKM. V dropped 3 bases and J dropped 5 bases, with 12 bases sitting between them. The CDR3 coding sequence is TGTGCCAGCAGTTTGCGCCGATCCCAAGATACGCAGTATTTT. Its translation: CASSLRRSQDTQYF.

The chain has TRBV11-1 and TRBJ2-1, with 9 bases matching TRBD1. J was trimmed by 1 base and V by 5 bases; bases with no gene match: 6. CDR1 and CDR2 from the germline V gene are SGHAT and FQDESV (reference sequence). The CDR3 covers 16 residues. This CDR3 reads CASSAQTGGSYNEQFF. The CDR3 bases are TGTGCCAGCAGCGCCCAGACAGGGGGATCCTACAATGAGCAGTTCTTC. Supplemented by reference TRBV11-1 and TRBJ2-1, the full variable domain reads EAEVAQSPRYKITEKSQAVAFWCDPISGHATLYWYRQILGQGPELLVQFQDESVVDDSQLPKDRFSAERLKGVDSTLKIQPAELGDSAMYLCASSAQTGGSYNEQFFGPGTRLTVL.

This clone has just one count. J is TRBJ1-2 and V is TRBV4-1; 10 bases match TRBD1. The CDR3 consists of 16 residues. Trimming took 5 bases from V and 13 from J; bases not matched to a gene: 19. CDR1 MGHRA and CDR2 YSYEKL come from the germline V gene. DNA of the CDR3: TGCGCCAGCAGCTCCTTGACCGGGACAGGGGTTATTGGATCCACCTTC. It encodes CASSSLTGTGVIGSTF.

This chain joins TRBV7-2 and TRBJ1-1; perhaps TRBD1 as D (6 bases). Deletions cut 5 bases from V and 0 bases from J, with 13 bases between. Germline values: CDR1 SGHTA, CDR2 FQGNSA. This CDR3 has 15 amino acids. In DNA form, the CDR3 reads TGTGCCAGCAGCCCGGGGGGCAGCCTGAACACTGAAGCTTTCTTT. Protein product: CASSPGGSLNTEAFF.

The J gene is TRBJ1-6, the V gene TRBV9, with D possibly being TRBD1 (5 bases). The CDR3 runs 15 residues. The V and J ends lost 0 bases and 7 bases respectively, with 11 bases between them. From germline, CDR1 is SGDLS and CDR2 YYNGEE. The CDR3 region is CASSVVPEGNSPLHF. The DNA of the CDR3 is TGTGCCAGCAGCGTAGTGCCGGAGGGGAATTCACCCCTCCACTTT.

The chain is built from TRBV28 and TRBJ2-7; TRBD2 agrees at 7 bases. Germline CDR1 is MDHEN and CDR2 is SYDVKM. V lost 10 bases to trimming and J lost 6 bases; unmatched junction nucleotides: 12. The CDR3 length is 13 residues. CDR3 in DNA: TGTGCCACACTCAACCGGGGGGTATCCGAGCAGTACTTC. Translated, it gives CATLNRGVSEQYF. The full variable domain, in which reference TRBV28 and TRBJ2-7 provide the parts outside the CDR3, is DVKVTQSSRYLVKRTGEKVFLECVQDMDHENMFWYRQDPGLGLRLIYFSYDVKMKEKGDIPEGYSVSREKKERFSLILESASTNQTSMYLCATLNRGVSEQYFGPGTRLTVT.

This clone was counted a few times. The chain recombines TRBV7-6 with TRBJ1-1; 10 nucleotides match TRBD1. Unmatched junction bases numbered 2, after V lost 4 bases and J lost 6 bases. Germline V gene data show CDR1 as SGHVS and CDR2 as FNYEAQ. The CDR3 sequence is 13 residues long. The CDR3 is CASSSGTGAEAFF. The CDR3 DNA sequence: TGTGCCAGCAGCTCCGGGACAGGGGCTGAAGCTTTCTTT.

This chain uses TRBV2 with TRBJ2-2; D gene unclear. CDR1 is SNHLY, CDR2 FYNNEI, per germline. V was clipped by 6 bases and J by 4 bases, with 15 bases between them. The CDR3 has 15 residues. CDR3 coding DNA: TGTGCCAGCAGAGCTTCCCGGGTGCTCACCGGGGAGCTGTTTTTT. Its protein product is CASRASRVLTGELFF.